The 19 T cell receptor beta chains listed next were all sequenced from one sample in a study of blood T cell repertoires in COVID-19. Data came from immunoSEQ multiplex PCR; TCRdb stores just in-frame clones and leaves some out. This table has about 100,000 clones, approximately 80% appearing once. Sequencing used peripheral blood. The source is a woman in her 70s with acute or convalescent COVID-19.

The chain links TRBV7-8 to TRBJ2-5; D is ambiguous. V lost 5 bases and J lost 5, with 12 bases in between. Germline CDR1 reads SGHVS; CDR2 reads FQNEAQ. This CDR3 comprises 13 residues. CDR3 nucleotides: TGTGCCAGCAGCCCCCGAGGTTCCGAGACCCAGTACTTC. Its protein product is CASSPRGSETQYF.

The chain uses TRBV12-5 and TRBJ2-3, with TRBD2 as a possible D gene (6 bases). The V gene's germline CDR1 is LGHNT and CDR2 FRNRAP. V lost 7 bases to trimming and J lost 3 bases, with 14 bases between them. The CDR3 runs 14 residues. The CDR3 is CASVSGLSTDTQYF. The DNA for the CDR3 is TGTGCTAGTGTCTCGGGACTGTCGACAGATACGCAGTATTTT.

This clone was observed a single time. The rearrangement links TRBV5-6 to TRBJ2-3; D is possibly TRBD2 (7 bases). There are 15 residues in the CDR3. V was trimmed by 4 bases and J by 9 bases, leaving 21 bases between them. CDR1 and CDR2 from the germline V gene are SGHDT and YYEEEE. The CDR3 sequence is CASSPGGQGSRTQYF. The DNA for the CDR3 is TGTGCCAGCAGCCCGGGGGGTCAGGGGTCGAGGACGCAGTATTTT.

This sequence joins TRBV5-8 and TRBJ2-2; D is possibly TRBD1 (6 bases). The germline V and J ends were trimmed by 0 bases and 5 bases, with 8 bases remaining between them. Germline CDR1 reads SGHTS; CDR2 reads YDEGEE. The length of the CDR3 is 14 residues. The CDR3 loop is CASSLDRETGELFF. Written as DNA, the CDR3 is TGTGCCAGCAGCTTGGACAGGGAAACCGGGGAGCTGTTTTTT.

This clone has only one observation. This chain joins TRBV7-2 and TRBJ2-5; 8 bases map to TRBD2. The V gene end was trimmed by 0 bases and the J gene end by 4 bases; junction bases not matched to a gene: 4. Germline-derived CDR1 and CDR2 are SGHTA and FQGNSA. The CDR3 runs to 15 residues. CDR3: CASSLAGLAGETQYF. DNA for the CDR3: TGTGCCAGCAGCTTAGCTGGACTAGCCGGAGAGACCCAGTACTTC. Together with reference TRBV7-2 and TRBJ2-5, the CDR3 gives the full variable domain: GAGVSQSPSNKVTEKGKDVELRCDPISGHTALYWYRQSLGQGLEFLIYFQGNSAPDKSGLPSDRFSAERTGGSVSTLTIQRTQQEDSAVYLCASSLAGLAGETQYFGPGTRLLVL.

This rearrangement joins TRBV30 to TRBJ1-1; D perhaps matches TRBD1 (5 bases). Germline CDR1 reads GTSNPN; CDR2 reads SVGIG (reference sequence). Trimming removed 5 bases from V and 5 bases from J, with 15 bases in between. CDR3 size: 13 residues. This chain's CDR3 is CAWGGGVATEAFF. The CDR3 bases are TGTGCCTGGGGCGGGGGGGTAGCGACTGAAGCTTTCTTT.

The rearrangement joins TRBV7-9 to TRBJ2-6; 7 bases are a match to TRBD2. Looked up from germline, CDR1 is SEHNR and CDR2 is FQNEAQ (reference sequence). The length of the CDR3 is 17 residues. Trimming took 2 bases from V and 0 from J; bases not matched to a gene: 4. Here the CDR3 reads CASSLRGGGSGANVLTF. The DNA of the CDR3 is TGTGCCAGCAGCTTAAGGGGCGGGGGCTCTGGGGCCAACGTCCTGACTTTC.

The chain employs TRBV7-3 and TRBJ1-1; D unclear. The CDR3 has 13 amino acids. The germline V gene encodes CDR1 SGHTA and CDR2 FQGTGA. Trimming took 3 bases from V and 0 from J, leaving 5 bases between them. CDR3 in DNA: TGTGCCAGCAGCTTCGCGATGAACACTGAAGCTTTCTTT. Residues: CASSFAMNTEAFF.

The chain couples TRBV5-1 to TRBJ2-5; 8 bases are a match to TRBD2. Germline loops: CDR1 SGHRS, CDR2 YFSETQ. Trimming took 4 bases from V and 4 from J; bases not matched to a gene: 12. This CDR3 has 16 amino acids. CDR3 sequence reads: CASSTGTGTSGETQYF. As DNA, the CDR3 is TGCGCCAGCAGCACCGGTACCGGGACTAGTGGAGAGACCCAGTACTTC.

This clone was found a few times. This rearrangement joins TRBV12-3 or TRBV12-4 to TRBJ1-1, with D possibly being TRBD1 (6 bases). The CDR3 consists of 13 residues. V was shortened by 6 bases and J by 4 bases, with 12 bases between the two germline ends. CDR3 sequence: CASSYRDLTEAFF. Here the CDR3 DNA reads TGTGCCAGCAGCTACAGGGACCTCACTGAAGCTTTCTTT.

The genes are TRBV18 and TRBJ1-1; D possibly corresponds to TRBD1 (5 bases). The CDR3 is made up of 16 amino acids. Germline V gene sequence: CDR1 KGHSH, CDR2 LQKENI. V dropped 3 bases and J dropped 1 base, with 15 bases sitting between them. CDR3 nucleotides: TGTGCCAGCTCACCGCGCGCCCCGACAGCGAACACTGAAGCTTTCTTT. Amino acid sequence: CASSPRAPTANTEAFF. Full variable domain (rest looked up from reference TRBV18 and TRBJ1-1): NAGVMQNPRHLVRRRGQEARLRCSPMKGHSHVYWYRQLPEEGLKFMVYLQKENIIDESGMPKERFSAEFPKEGPSILRIQQVVRGDSAAYFCASSPRAPTANTEAFFGQGTRLTVV.

This chain joins TRBV5-1 and TRBJ2-7, with no clear D. The CDR3 is 14 residues long. Germline CDR1 reads SGHRS; CDR2 reads YFSETQ. V was shortened by 1 base and J by 0 bases, with 8 bases between the two germline ends. Here the CDR3 reads CASSLTPSSYEQYV. DNA of the CDR3: TGCGCCAGCAGCTTGACCCCGAGCTCCTACGAGCAGTACGTC.

The chain has TRBV11-2 and TRBJ2-7; 7 bases match TRBD2. The V gene's germline CDR1 is SGHAT and CDR2 FQNNGV. The CDR3 runs to 14 residues. Trimming at V came to 5 bases and at J to 5 bases, leaving 9 bases not matched to a gene. The CDR3 region has the DNA TGTGCCAGCAGCGGGGGAGGGTCTAGACACGAGCAGTACGTC. Its translation is CASSGGGSRHEQYV.

This sequence joins TRBV10-3 and TRBJ2-1; possibly TRBD2 for D (5 bases). The germline V gene has CDR1 ENHRY and CDR2 SYGVKD. V gave up 4 bases and J gave up 5 bases, with 15 bases separating them. The CDR3 is made up of 15 amino acids. CDR3 amino acids: CAISVRGLGDNEQFF. The CDR3 region has the DNA TGTGCCATCAGTGTCCGGGGATTAGGAGACAATGAGCAGTTCTTC.

V and J are TRBV5-1 and TRBJ1-5; 8 bases fit TRBD1. Germline V gene data show CDR1 as SGHRS and CDR2 as YFSETQ. J gave up 5 bases and V 3 bases, and 10 bases lay outside the gene matches. The CDR3 has 16 amino acids. CDR3 amino acids: CASSSGTGGVDQPQHF. The CDR3 bases are TGCGCCAGCAGCTCCGGGACAGGAGGGGTTGATCAGCCCCAGCATTTT.

V is TRBV29-1 and J is TRBJ1-4, with D hard to call. This CDR3 has 16 residues. Per the germline V gene, CDR1 is SQVTM and CDR2 is ANQGSEA. Trimming removed 0 bases from V and 4 bases from J, with 15 bases in between. The CDR3 loop is CSVEDRGVPGNEKLFF. In DNA, the CDR3 is TGCAGCGTTGAAGATCGCGGGGTACCTGGTAATGAAAAACTGTTTTTT.

The rearrangement links TRBV29-1 to TRBJ2-4; D is perhaps TRBD2 (6 bases). V was pared by 4 bases and J by 0 bases, with 7 bases between. This CDR3 has 13 residues. Germline CDR1 reads SQVTM; CDR2 reads ANQGSEA. CDR3 bases: TGCAGCGTTGGGGGGGTAGCCAAAAACATTCAGTACTTC. Translating it yields CSVGGVAKNIQYF.

V gene TRBV4-2 combines with J gene TRBJ1-5; D not certain. Germline CDR1 reads LGHNA; CDR2 reads YNFKEQ. V was clipped by 4 bases and J by 5 bases, with 15 bases between them. The CDR3 loop spans 15 amino acids. CDR3 bases: TGTGCCAGCAGCCTCGAAGCGGGGTTTTATCAGCCCCAGCATTTT. This gives the protein CASSLEAGFYQPQHF.

The rearrangement uses TRBV9 and TRBJ1-1; D gene ambiguous. The ends were cut back, 3 bases at V and 1 base at J, with 7 bases in the middle. This CDR3 has 13 amino acids. Germline values: CDR1 SGDLS, CDR2 YYNGEE. The CDR3 region is CASSGDKNTEAFF. CDR3 in DNA: TGTGCCAGCAGCGGAGACAAGAACACTGAAGCTTTCTTT.